This is a list of T cell receptor beta chains from one sample in a study of shared clonotypes between healthy human individuals. The data were produced by immunoSEQ multiplex PCR, yet TCRdb's version contains in-frame clones alone and is incomplete. In the table there are 2 million to 2.5 million clones, 95% of which are singletons. Sequenced sample: naive CD4+ T cells sorted from blood. These receptors were obtained from a man younger than 35 in good health. The CDR3 runs from the conserved cysteine through the conserved F or W. Fields, in order: D gene, V gene, J gene, clone size, CDR3 protein, CDR3 DNA. D genes are given only for firm matches. Rows give clone size only sometimes, using once, few, many, or a class for an expanded clone.

D: TRBD2
V: TRBV4-1
J: TRBJ2-3
size: .
CDR3: CASSQDRASGGDTQYF
DNA: TGCGCCAGCAGCCAAGATCGGGCTAGCGGGGGAGATACGCAGTATTTT

D: .
V: TRBV18
J: TRBJ2-2
size: .
CDR3: CASSPARVNTGELFF
DNA: TGTGCCAGCTCACCAGCGCGGGTGAACACCGGGGAGCTGTTTTTT

D: .
V: TRBV14
J: TRBJ2-1
size: .
CDR3: CASSQDWSNEQFF
DNA: TGTGCCAGCAGCCAAGATTGGAGCAATGAGCAGTTCTTC

D: .
V: TRBV5-6
J: TRBJ1-1
size: few
CDR3: CASSSDSRFMNTEAFF
DNA: TGTGCCAGCAGCTCCGACAGCCGTTTTATGAACACTGAAGCTTTCTTT

D: .
V: TRBV5-1
J: TRBJ2-2
size: .
CDR3: CASSLDTGELFF
DNA: TGCGCCAGCAGCTTAGACACCGGGGAGCTGTTTTTT

D: .
V: TRBV5-4
J: TRBJ1-1
size: many
CDR3: CASSSPNTEAFF
DNA: TGTGCCAGCAGCTCCCCGAACACTGAAGCTTTCTTT

D: .
V: TRBV5-8
J: TRBJ1-5
size: .
CDR3: CASSLPNSNQPQHF
DNA: TGTGCCAGCAGCTTGCCGAATAGCAATCAGCCCCAGCATTTT

D: .
V: TRBV6-1
J: TRBJ1-1
size: .
CDR3: CASRGPGFRAFF
DNA: TGTGCCAGCAGAGGCCCCGGGTTTCGGGCTTTCTTT

D: .
V: TRBV5-1
J: TRBJ2-5
size: .
CDR3: CASSPGETQYF
DNA: TGCGCCAGCAGCCCGGGGGAGACCCAGTACTTC

D: TRBD2
V: TRBV2
J: TRBJ2-1
size: .
CDR3: CASRGTSGAYNEQFF
DNA: TGTGCCAGCAGAGGGACTAGCGGAGCCTACAATGAGCAGTTCTTC

D: .
V: TRBV19
J: TRBJ2-7
size: .
CDR3: CASRGTAAYEQYF
DNA: TGTGCCAGTAGAGGGACTGCAGCCTACGAGCAGTACTTC

D: TRBD1
V: TRBV4-1
J: TRBJ2-7
size: once
CDR3: CASSKGFRDSIYEQYF
DNA: TGCGCCAGCAGTAAAGGTTTCCGGGACAGCATCTACGAGCAGTACTTC

D: TRBD1
V: TRBV10-3
J: TRBJ2-1
size: .
CDR3: CASDSGQHSYNEQFF
DNA: TGTGCCTCAGACTCGGGACAGCACTCCTACAATGAGCAGTTCTTC

D: .
V: TRBV28
J: TRBJ1-2
size: .
CDR3: CASSLWSRGARTANYGYTF
DNA: TGTGCCAGCAGTTTATGGAGCCGGGGGGCGAGAACAGCTAACTATGGCTACACCTTC

D: .
V: TRBV7-2
J: TRBJ1-6
size: .
CDR3: CASSGGSYNSPLHF
DNA: TGTGCCAGCAGTGGAGGGTCCTATAATTCACCCCTCCACTTT

D: .
V: TRBV4-3
J: TRBJ2-7
size: .
CDR3: CASSLQAGPSYEQYF
DNA: TGCGCCAGCAGCCTTCAGGCAGGTCCGTCCTACGAGCAGTACTTC

D: .
V: TRBV29-1
J: TRBJ2-4
size: .
CDR3: CSVVLSKNIQYF
DNA: TGCAGCGTCGTCTTAAGCAAAAACATTCAGTACTTC

D: TRBD1
V: TRBV25-1
J: TRBJ1-1
size: once
CDR3: CASSANRGLRTEAFF
DNA: TGTGCCAGCAGTGCTAACAGGGGGCTTAGGACTGAAGCTTTCTTT

D: .
V: TRBV19
J: TRBJ1-6
size: .
CDR3: CASAEGGSHNSPLHF
DNA: TGTGCCAGCGCCGAGGGGGGATCCCATAATTCACCCCTCCACTTT

D: .
V: TRBV29-1
J: TRBJ2-2
size: .
CDR3: CSVGLSGELFF
DNA: TGCAGCGTTGGTCTCTCCGGGGAGCTGTTTTTT

D: .
V: TRBV5-1
J: TRBJ2-1
size: .
CDR3: CASSLVGAKTFDEQFF
DNA: TGCGCCAGCAGCTTGGTGGGGGCTAAAACCTTCGATGAGCAGTTCTTC

D: .
V: TRBV29-1
J: TRBJ1-1
size: .
CDR3: CSATSGASTEAFF
DNA: TGCAGCGCCACTTCGGGGGCGAGTACTGAAGCTTTCTTT

D: TRBD2
V: TRBV7-2
J: TRBJ2-7
size: .
CDR3: CASSRAGTSGSYEQYF
DNA: TGTGCCAGCAGCAGAGCCGGGACTAGCGGGTCCTACGAGCAGTACTTC

D: .
V: TRBV19
J: TRBJ2-3
size: once
CDR3: CASSLLVSDTQYF
DNA: TGTGCCAGTAGCCTACTAGTTTCAGATACGCAGTATTTT

D: TRBD1
V: TRBV2
J: TRBJ1-6
size: .
CDR3: CASRVLGQSNSPLHF
DNA: TGTGCCAGCCGGGTACTGGGACAGAGTAATTCACCCCTCCACTTT

D: .
V: TRBV5-1
J: TRBJ2-1
size: .
CDR3: CASSLVLDEQFF
DNA: TGCGCCAGCAGCTTGGTGTTGGATGAGCAGTTCTTC

D: .
V: TRBV27
J: TRBJ2-7
size: .
CDR3: CASSPPPGQTYEQYF
DNA: TGTGCCAGCAGTCCCCCGCCGGGCCAGACCTACGAGCAGTACTTC

D: .
V: TRBV10-3
J: TRBJ1-1
size: .
CDR3: CAISVRGGDGTEAFF
DNA: TGTGCCATCAGTGTGAGAGGGGGGGATGGCACTGAAGCTTTCTTT

D: .
V: TRBV28
J: TRBJ1-4
size: .
CDR3: CASRGQGEKLFF
DNA: TGTGCCAGCAGGGGGCAGGGAGAAAAACTGTTTTTT

D: TRBD1
V: TRBV25-1
J: TRBJ1-2
size: .
CDR3: CASSDTGGNYGYTF
DNA: TGTGCCAGCAGTGATACAGGGGGCAACTATGGCTACACCTTC

D: .
V: TRBV5-1
J: TRBJ1-4
size: .
CDR3: CASSLGFGSGATNEKLFF
DNA: TGCGCCAGCAGCTTGGGATTTGGGTCTGGAGCAACTAATGAAAAACTGTTTTTT

D: .
V: TRBV28
J: TRBJ1-2
size: .
CDR3: CASSLMNRGADYGYTF
DNA: TGTGCCAGCAGTTTAATGAACCGGGGGGCGGACTATGGCTACACCTTC

D: .
V: TRBV10-3
J: TRBJ2-5
size: .
CDR3: CAISESRGTQETQYF
DNA: TGTGCCATCAGTGAGTCAAGAGGGACGCAAGAGACCCAGTACTTC

D: .
V: TRBV6-5
J: TRBJ2-6
size: .
CDR3: CASRVSGANVLTF
DNA: TGTGCCAGCAGGGTTTCTGGGGCCAACGTCCTGACTTTC

D: .
V: TRBV7-2
J: TRBJ1-1
size: .
CDR3: CASSLAGVNTEAFF
DNA: TGTGCCAGCAGCTTAGCGGGGGTTAACACTGAAGCTTTCTTT

D: TRBD1
V: TRBV19
J: TRBJ2-4
size: .
CDR3: CASSTGTGLGENIQYF
DNA: TGTGCCAGTAGTACCGGGACAGGGCTTGGAGAAAACATTCAGTACTTC

D: .
V: TRBV7-8
J: TRBJ1-1
size: .
CDR3: CASSLLGAVGTEAFF
DNA: TGTGCCAGCAGCTTATTGGGGGCCGTAGGCACTGAAGCTTTCTTT